Listed below are T cell receptor beta chains from one sample, sequenced in a study of T cell responses to AZD1222 COVID-19 vaccine. Generated by immunoSEQ multiplex PCR, the TCRdb table keeps only in-frame clones and is missing some. The profile shows 55,000 to 85,000 clones, roughly 84% of them singletons. This specimen was peripheral blood, taken on day 0 of AZD1222 vaccination. The receptor source for this set is an adult in good health. Each CDR3 is given with its conserved first and last residue. The D gene is left open where the match is weak. Some rows mark clone size as missing; the rest say once, few, many or name a class of expanded clone.

len: 16; v_gene: TRBV5-1; d_gene: .; abundance: .; j_gene: TRBJ1-6; CDR3aa: CASSLAPGTNGSPLHF; CDR3nt: TGCGCCAGCAGCCTCGCCCCCGGGACAAACGGGTCACCCCTCCACTTT
len: 15; v_gene: TRBV9; d_gene: TRBD1; abundance: .; j_gene: TRBJ1-1; CDR3aa: CASSGTGGVNTEAFF; CDR3nt: TGTGCCAGCAGTGGGACAGGGGGTGTGAACACTGAAGCTTTCTTT
len: 15; v_gene: TRBV14; d_gene: .; abundance: .; j_gene: TRBJ2-7; CDR3aa: CASSQGGTAGYEQYF; CDR3nt: TGTGCCAGCAGCCAAGGGGGGACAGCGGGGTACGAGCAGTACTTC
len: 16; v_gene: TRBV6-5; d_gene: TRBD1; abundance: .; j_gene: TRBJ1-5; CDR3aa: CASSSGGAGSNQPQHF; CDR3nt: TGTGCCAGCAGTTCAGGGGGAGCAGGGAGCAATCAGCCCCAGCATTTT
len: 16; v_gene: TRBV18; d_gene: TRBD2; abundance: .; j_gene: TRBJ2-2; CDR3aa: CASSPLAGANTGELFF; CDR3nt: TGTGCCAGCTCACCCCTAGCGGGGGCCAACACCGGGGAGCTGTTTTTT
len: 13; v_gene: TRBV12-3/TRBV12-4; d_gene: .; abundance: once; j_gene: TRBJ1-2; CDR3aa: CASRNSGGSGYTF; CDR3nt: TGTGCCAGCAGAAACTCGGGGGGTTCTGGCTACACCTTC
len: 14; v_gene: TRBV5-4; d_gene: .; abundance: .; j_gene: TRBJ2-6; CDR3aa: CASSLGFGANVLTF; CDR3nt: TGTGCCAGCAGCTTGGGGTTTGGGGCCAACGTCCTGACTTTC
len: 15; v_gene: TRBV3-1/TRBV3-2; d_gene: .; abundance: .; j_gene: TRBJ1-5; CDR3aa: CASSPLAGANQPQHF; CDR3nt: TGTGCCAGCAGCCCTTTGGCCGGGGCGAATCAGCCCCAGCATTTT
len: 15; v_gene: TRBV13; d_gene: .; abundance: .; j_gene: TRBJ1-2; CDR3aa: CASKPLLSGGYGYTF; CDR3nt: TGTGCCAGCAAGCCTCTGTTATCCGGGGGGTATGGCTACACCTTC
len: 15; v_gene: TRBV6-5; d_gene: .; abundance: .; j_gene: TRBJ1-2; CDR3aa: CASSYNRQAPYGYTF; CDR3nt: TGTGCCAGCAGTTACAATAGACAGGCTCCCTATGGCTACACCTTC
len: 15; v_gene: TRBV6-5; d_gene: TRBD2; abundance: .; j_gene: TRBJ2-1; CDR3aa: CASSYSSLASDEQFF; CDR3nt: TGTGCCAGCAGTTACTCATCACTAGCGTCTGATGAGCAGTTCTTC
len: 14; v_gene: TRBV4-1; d_gene: .; abundance: .; j_gene: TRBJ1-1; CDR3aa: CASSQGSLGPQAFF; CDR3nt: TGCGCCAGCAGCCAAGGAAGTTTAGGACCGCAAGCTTTCTTT
len: 16; v_gene: TRBV3-1/TRBV3-2; d_gene: .; abundance: once; j_gene: TRBJ1-2; CDR3aa: CASSQDRGTFQGGYTF; CDR3nt: TGTGCCAGCAGCCAAGATCGTGGAACCTTCCAGGGAGGCTACACCTTC
len: 17; v_gene: TRBV5-6; d_gene: TRBD2; abundance: .; j_gene: TRBJ2-5; CDR3aa: CASSLDGTSAYQETQYF; CDR3nt: TGTGCCAGCAGCTTGGATGGGACTAGCGCGTACCAAGAGACCCAGTACTTC
len: 14; v_gene: TRBV2; d_gene: .; abundance: .; j_gene: TRBJ2-1; CDR3aa: CASTRDTGSNEQFF; CDR3nt: TGTGCCAGCACCCGGGACACGGGGTCGAATGAGCAGTTCTTC
len: 12; v_gene: TRBV5-4; d_gene: .; abundance: .; j_gene: TRBJ2-7; CDR3aa: CASSFQGYEQYF; CDR3nt: TGTGCCAGCAGCTTCCAGGGATACGAGCAGTACTTC
len: 15; v_gene: TRBV5-4; d_gene: .; abundance: .; j_gene: TRBJ2-6; CDR3aa: CASSSQESGANVLTF; CDR3nt: TGTGCCAGCAGCTCACAGGAGTCTGGGGCCAACGTCCTGACTTTC
len: 12; v_gene: TRBV5-1; d_gene: .; abundance: .; j_gene: TRBJ1-2; CDR3aa: CASSVGQRGYTF; CDR3nt: TGCGCCAGCAGCGTGGGACAACGAGGCTACACCTTC
len: 15; v_gene: TRBV9; d_gene: .; abundance: .; j_gene: TRBJ1-5; CDR3aa: CASSRVGSSNQPQHF; CDR3nt: TGTGCCAGCAGCCGAGTGGGGTCCTCCAATCAGCCCCAGCATTTT
len: 13; v_gene: TRBV27; d_gene: .; abundance: .; j_gene: TRBJ1-1; CDR3aa: CASSTLGYTEAFF; CDR3nt: TGTGCCAGCAGCACTTTAGGCTACACTGAAGCTTTCTTT
len: 14; v_gene: TRBV18; d_gene: .; abundance: .; j_gene: TRBJ1-1; CDR3aa: CASSPPGVRTEAFF; CDR3nt: TGTGCCAGCTCACCTCCGGGGGTTCGGACTGAAGCTTTCTTT
len: 17; v_gene: TRBV9; d_gene: .; abundance: .; j_gene: TRBJ2-1; CDR3aa: CASSPEYGRGHYNEQFF; CDR3nt: TGTGCCAGCAGCCCCGAATACGGGCGGGGGCACTACAATGAGCAGTTCTTC
len: 17; v_gene: TRBV5-8; d_gene: TRBD1; abundance: .; j_gene: TRBJ2-5; CDR3aa: CASSGGAAGGLRETQYF; CDR3nt: TGTGCCAGCAGCGGCGGCGCTGCAGGGGGCCTGAGAGAGACCCAGTACTTC
len: 17; v_gene: TRBV10-1; d_gene: .; abundance: .; j_gene: TRBJ1-5; CDR3aa: CASSLTPTGYSNQPQHF; CDR3nt: TGCGCCAGCAGTCTAACCCCCACAGGTTATAGCAATCAGCCCCAGCATTTT
len: 14; v_gene: TRBV28; d_gene: TRBD1; abundance: .; j_gene: TRBJ1-5; CDR3aa: CASSLSSGGQPQHF; CDR3nt: TGTGCCAGCAGTTTATCTTCAGGGGGTCAGCCCCAGCATTTT
len: 13; v_gene: TRBV7-2; d_gene: .; abundance: .; j_gene: TRBJ1-4; CDR3aa: CASSPDDRLKLFF; CDR3nt: TGTGCCAGCAGCCCAGATGACAGGTTGAAACTGTTTTTT
len: 12; v_gene: TRBV6-5; d_gene: .; abundance: few; j_gene: TRBJ2-3; CDR3aa: CASIWANDTQYF; CDR3nt: TGTGCCAGCATCTGGGCAAACGATACGCAGTATTTT
len: 14; v_gene: TRBV27; d_gene: TRBD2; abundance: few; j_gene: TRBJ2-1; CDR3aa: CASSLGTTNNEQFF; CDR3nt: TGTGCCAGCAGTTTAGGGACTACCAACAATGAGCAGTTCTTC
len: 11; v_gene: TRBV2; d_gene: .; abundance: once; j_gene: TRBJ2-7; CDR3aa: CATQDSYEQYF; CDR3nt: TGTGCCACCCAGGATTCCTACGAGCAGTACTTC
len: 17; v_gene: TRBV7-6; d_gene: .; abundance: .; j_gene: TRBJ1-3; CDR3aa: CASSSAGGAMSGNTIYF; CDR3nt: TGTGCCAGCAGCTCCGCTGGGGGGGCAATGTCTGGAAACACCATATATTTT
len: 12; v_gene: TRBV7-8; d_gene: .; abundance: .; j_gene: TRBJ2-7; CDR3aa: CASSFFSYEQYF; CDR3nt: TGTGCCAGCAGCTTCTTTTCCTACGAGCAGTACTTC
len: 15; v_gene: TRBV15; d_gene: TRBD1; abundance: .; j_gene: TRBJ1-2; CDR3aa: CATSRRQGLGYGYTF; CDR3nt: TGTGCCACCAGCAGGAGACAGGGTCTAGGCTATGGCTACACCTTC
len: 13; v_gene: TRBV7-3; d_gene: .; abundance: .; j_gene: TRBJ1-1; CDR3aa: CASSLLPGTEAFF; CDR3nt: TGTGCCAGCAGCTTACTTCCCGGCACTGAAGCTTTCTTT
len: 14; v_gene: TRBV28; d_gene: TRBD1; abundance: .; j_gene: TRBJ1-1; CDR3aa: CASRLPGGDTEAFF; CDR3nt: TGTGCCAGCAGACTACCAGGGGGAGACACTGAAGCTTTCTTT
len: 15; v_gene: TRBV6-5; d_gene: TRBD1; abundance: .; j_gene: TRBJ1-6; CDR3aa: CASSLTGAHNSPLHF; CDR3nt: TGTGCCAGCAGCCTGACAGGGGCCCATAATTCACCCCTCCACTTT
len: 16; v_gene: TRBV19; d_gene: .; abundance: .; j_gene: TRBJ1-5; CDR3aa: CASSISAGDPSSTQHF; CDR3nt: TGTGCCAGTAGTATTTCAGCAGGGGACCCCTCATCGACCCAGCATTTT
len: 15; v_gene: TRBV28; d_gene: TRBD2; abundance: .; j_gene: TRBJ2-7; CDR3aa: CASSSNSRLAGEQYF; CDR3nt: TGTGCCAGCAGTTCGAACTCCCGACTAGCGGGGGAGCAGTACTTC
len: 17; v_gene: TRBV9; d_gene: .; abundance: once; j_gene: TRBJ2-7; CDR3aa: CASSVATSAGESYEQYF; CDR3nt: TGTGCCAGCAGCGTAGCTACGTCGGCAGGAGAGTCCTACGAGCAGTACTTC
len: 13; v_gene: TRBV5-1; d_gene: .; abundance: .; j_gene: TRBJ2-2; CDR3aa: CASSLGDTGELFF; CDR3nt: TGCGCCAGCAGCTTGGGGGACACCGGGGAGCTGTTTTTT
len: 15; v_gene: TRBV4-3; d_gene: TRBD1; abundance: .; j_gene: TRBJ1-1; CDR3aa: CASSQYPRGSTEAFF; CDR3nt: TGCGCCAGCAGCCAGTACCCCAGGGGGAGCACTGAAGCTTTCTTT
len: 17; v_gene: TRBV5-4; d_gene: TRBD1; abundance: .; j_gene: TRBJ2-2; CDR3aa: CASSPGQGLGNTGELFF; CDR3nt: TGTGCCAGCAGCCCCGGACAGGGGTTGGGTAATACCGGGGAGCTGTTTTTT
len: 15; v_gene: TRBV4-2; d_gene: .; abundance: .; j_gene: TRBJ2-2; CDR3aa: CASTQGAGNTGELFF; CDR3nt: TGTGCCAGCACCCAGGGAGCGGGGAACACCGGGGAGCTGTTTTTT
len: 14; v_gene: TRBV5-1; d_gene: .; abundance: once; j_gene: TRBJ1-4; CDR3aa: CASSSSSTNEKLFF; CDR3nt: TGCGCCAGCAGCTCAAGTTCAACTAATGAAAAACTGTTTTTT
len: 13; v_gene: TRBV12-3/TRBV12-4; d_gene: .; abundance: .; j_gene: TRBJ1-2; CDR3aa: CASRPDGLSRYTF; CDR3nt: TGTGCCAGCAGGCCCGACGGACTCTCACGCTACACCTTC
len: 14; v_gene: TRBV3-1/TRBV3-2; d_gene: TRBD1; abundance: .; j_gene: TRBJ1-1; CDR3aa: CASRLTGGGNEAFF; CDR3nt: TGTGCCAGCAGGCTCACAGGGGGCGGAAATGAAGCTTTCTTT
len: 12; v_gene: TRBV11-2; d_gene: .; abundance: .; j_gene: TRBJ1-1; CDR3aa: CASSDRRQVAFF; CDR3nt: TGTGCCAGCAGCGATCGAAGACAGGTAGCTTTCTTT
len: 13; v_gene: TRBV28; d_gene: .; abundance: .; j_gene: TRBJ2-1; CDR3aa: CASKIGKYNEQFF; CDR3nt: TGTGCCAGCAAAATAGGGAAGTACAATGAGCAGTTCTTC
len: 13; v_gene: TRBV18; d_gene: TRBD1; abundance: .; j_gene: TRBJ1-1; CDR3aa: CASSPGGQKEAFF; CDR3nt: TGTGCCAGCTCACCAGGGGGACAGAAGGAAGCTTTCTTT